The 31 T cell receptor beta chains below come from one sample, sequenced in a study of blood T cell repertoires in COVID-19. Assay used: immunoSEQ multiplex PCR; TCRdb lists only in-frame clones, some missing. Here the sample spans some 200,000 clones, more than 75% being singletons. Sequenced: peripheral blood. The receptors originated from a woman aged 45-59 years with active or convalescent COVID-19.

V and J are TRBV5-1 and TRBJ1-2; maybe TRBD1 (6 bases). The CDR3 contains 15 residues. Between the trimmed V and J ends, which lost 6 bases and 2 bases, there was a span of 17 bases. From germline, CDR1 is SGHRS and CDR2 YFSETQ. The CDR3 DNA sequence: TGCGCCAGCACCCTACGGGAGGGGGTGAACTATGGCTACACCTTC. It is translated as CASTLREGVNYGYTF.

This rearrangement joins TRBV29-1 to TRBJ2-1, with 11 nucleotides matching TRBD2. There are 14 residues in the CDR3. V shed 7 bases and J 2 bases; nucleotides not matched to a gene: 4. Germline assignment: CDR1 SQVTM and CDR2 ANQGSEA. The CDR3 loop is CSGGLADTYNEQFF. CDR3 coding DNA: TGCAGCGGGGGACTAGCGGACACCTACAATGAGCAGTTCTTC.

This chain joins TRBV27 and TRBJ2-5, with 12 positions matching TRBD1. The CDR3 length is 17 residues. The trim removed 3 bases at V and 6 bases at J, leaving 11 bases unmatched. Germline V gene data show CDR1 as MNHEY and CDR2 as SMNVEV (reference sequence). The CDR3 reads CASSFRGGTGGAKTQYF. CDR3 nucleotides: TGTGCCAGCAGTTTTCGGGGGGGGACAGGGGGCGCGAAGACCCAGTACTTC.

Notes on this clone: Other DNA sequences from this sample encode an identical CDR3 as well. The chain employs TRBV18 and TRBJ2-7; D is undetermined. The CDR3 covers 12 residues. The V end was cut by 3 bases, the J end by 0 bases, with 3 bases between. Germline values: CDR1 KGHSH, CDR2 LQKENI. In nucleotides, the CDR3 is TGTGCCAGCTCACCGAGCTCCTACGAGCAGTACTTC. Translation: CASSPSSYEQYF.

The J gene is TRBJ2-3, the V gene TRBV7-2, with D hard to call. Germline-derived CDR1 and CDR2 are SGHTA and FQGNSA. Trimming stripped 4 bases from V and 1 base from J, with 15 bases between. The CDR3 sequence is 16 residues long. The CDR3 DNA sequence: TGTGCCAGCAGCTCAACAGAATATTGGGGCACAGATACGCAGTATTTT. This encodes CASSSTEYWGTDTQYF.

The CDR3 DNA reads as TGTGCCAGCAGCCAAAAGCTAGCGGGAGGGGGGGAGGAGCTGTTTTTT. Its protein is CASSQKLAGGGEELFF. This chain links TRBV4-2 with TRBJ2-2; 12 positions match TRBD2. The germline CDR1 and CDR2 sequences are LGHNA and YNFKEQ. This CDR3 is 16 amino acids long. With 2 bases clipped from V and 10 bases from J, the junction kept 8 bases outside the gene matches.

V gene TRBV7-2 combines with J gene TRBJ1-2; TRBD1 matches at 12 bases. V was clipped by 5 bases and J by 4 bases; unmatched bases: 5. The CDR3 runs to 15 residues. The germline V gene has CDR1 SGHTA and CDR2 FQGNSA. The CDR3 coding sequence is TGTGCCAGCAGCCCAGGGACAGGGGGCAGCTATGGCTACACCTTC. Translation gives CASSPGTGGSYGYTF.

The chain uses TRBV24-1 and TRBJ2-3; maybe TRBD2 (6 bases). Germline-derived CDR1 and CDR2 are KGHDR and SFDVKD. The CDR3 is 15 residues long. V lost 8 bases and J 1 base, leaving 15 bases between the germline ends. The CDR3 DNA reads TGTGCCACCATGGACCGGAGGGCGCGCACAGATACGCAGTATTTT. It yields the protein CATMDRRARTDTQYF.

The chain recombines TRBV19 with TRBJ1-4, with 10 bases lining up with TRBD1. CDR3 length: 15 amino acids. Losses at the gene ends were 6 bases for V and 5 bases for J; bases not matched to a gene: 6. Germline V gene lookup returns CDR1 LNHDA and CDR2 SQIVND (reference sequence). The CDR3 region has the DNA TGTGCCAGTAGCCTGAAGGACAGGGGGAATGAAAAACTGTTTTTT. Its translation is CASSLKDRGNEKLFF.

V and J are TRBV7-2 and TRBJ1-2; D unresolved. V lost 5 bases to trimming and J lost 0 bases, with 7 bases between them. Germline V CDR1 and CDR2: SGHTA, FQGNSA. The CDR3 covers 13 residues. The DNA of the CDR3 is TGTGCCAGCAGCCGCGGGGCTAACTATGGCTACACCTTC. Amino acids: CASSRGANYGYTF.

This clone came up a few times. V and J are TRBV13 and TRBJ1-1; no reliable D call. The V gene lost 7 bases and the J gene lost 11 bases, with 20 bases spanning the gap. Germline values: CDR1 PRHDT, CDR2 FYEKMQ (reference sequence). The CDR3 is 13 amino acids. In DNA form, the CDR3 reads TGTGCCAGCAACCTCTACCCCCCGCATCGGGCTTTCTTT. This sequence encodes CASNLYPPHRAFF.

This chain uses TRBV10-2 with TRBJ2-1; 11 positions agree with TRBD2. The CDR3 runs to 17 residues. Germline values: CDR1 WSHSY, CDR2 SAAADI. J gave up 9 bases and V 3 bases, and 13 bases lay outside the gene matches. The CDR3 nucleotides are TGCGCCAGCAGTGACGAACTAGCGGGAGAGGTGTCCCGTGAGCAGTTCTTC. Protein: CASSDELAGEVSREQFF.

The chain combines TRBV29-1 with TRBJ2-5; TRBD1 matches 9 bases. With V trimmed by 6 bases and J by 2 bases, 16 bases remained unmatched. This CDR3 contains 17 residues. Per the germline V gene, CDR1 is SQVTM and CDR2 is ANQGSEA. CDR3 amino acids: CSVLKGWTGVRQETQYF. CDR3 nucleotide sequence: TGCAGCGTCTTGAAGGGATGGACAGGGGTGAGGCAAGAGACCCAGTACTTC.

The chain carries TRBV9 and TRBJ1-5, with D possibly matching TRBD1 (6 bases). Germline V lookup: CDR1 SGDLS, CDR2 YYNGEE. The CDR3 contains 12 residues. V lost 5 bases, J lost 4 bases, and 7 bases lay in between. CDR3 amino acids: CASRTGNQPQHF. CDR3 in DNA: TGTGCCAGCAGAACAGGGAATCAGCCCCAGCATTTT.

V gene TRBV5-1 combines with J gene TRBJ2-7; 7 positions match TRBD1. After removal of 4 bases from V and 3 bases from J, the junction contained 4 bases not matched to a gene. This CDR3 comprises 13 residues. The germline V gene encodes CDR1 SGHRS and CDR2 YFSETQ. CDR3 region: CASSVGQNYEQYF. The CDR3 DNA is TGCGCCAGCAGCGTGGGACAGAACTACGAGCAGTACTTC.

This rearrangement joins TRBV3-1 (or the pseudogene TRBV3-2) to TRBJ1-1, with TRBD1 identical over 7 bases. The CDR3 has 14 residues. V was pared by 5 bases and J by 5 bases, with 8 bases of the junction left unmatched. CDR1 is LGHDT and CDR2 is YNNKEL in the germline V gene (reference sequence). The CDR3 reads CASSTRQGWTEAFF. The CDR3 nucleotides are TGTGCCAGCAGCACCCGACAGGGTTGGACTGAAGCTTTCTTT.

The V call is TRBV6-5, the J call TRBJ1-4, with 8 bases aligning to TRBD1. The CDR3 is 16 amino acids. Germline lookup yields CDR1 MNHEY and CDR2 SVGAGI. Trimming at V came to 4 bases and at J to 2 bases, leaving 6 bases not matched to a gene. DNA for the CDR3: TGTGCCAGCAGTTCCGGACAGGGCGGCACTAATGAAAAACTGTTTTTT. It specifies CASSSGQGGTNEKLFF.

This rearrangement joins TRBV28 to TRBJ2-7; 9 positions match TRBD2. Germline trimming cut 5 bases from V and 6 bases from J; bases unmatched to any gene: 14. Per the germline V gene, CDR1 is MDHEN and CDR2 is SYDVKM. The CDR3 extends over 16 amino acids. The CDR3 DNA follows: TGTGCCAGCAGTCTCGCGGGGGGGGGCGCCCCGGGCGAGCAGTACTTC. Translation: CASSLAGGGAPGEQYF.

The V and J genes are TRBV30 and TRBJ2-3, with D perhaps TRBD2 (7 bases). The germline V gene encodes CDR1 GTSNPN and CDR2 SVGIG (reference sequence). The CDR3 runs 14 residues. The ends were cut back, 8 bases at V and 6 bases at J, with 21 bases in the middle. CDR3 amino acids: CARGGGGLQDTQYF. The CDR3 DNA sequence: TGTGCCCGAGGAGGGGGGGGCCTCCAGGATACGCAGTATTTT.

V and J are TRBV7-8 and TRBJ1-6; TRBD1 matches at 8 bases. V shed 5 bases, J shed 3 bases, and the junction held 9 bases outside the gene matches. The CDR3 is 17 residues long. CDR1 and CDR2 from the germline V gene are SGHVS and FQNEAQ. DNA of the CDR3: TGTGCCAGCAGCCGAGTGGGACAGGCCTACTATAATTCACCCCTCCACTTT. Translated: CASSRVGQAYYNSPLHF.

The gene calls are TRBV18 and TRBJ1-1, with D possibly TRBD1 on 5 matching bases. V shed 3 bases and J shed 1 base, with 12 bases lying between them. The CDR3 sequence is 15 residues long. Germline V gene sequence: CDR1 KGHSH, CDR2 LQKENI. The CDR3 spells CASSPRKTENTEAFF. The CDR3 DNA follows: TGTGCCAGCTCACCGCGTAAGACAGAGAACACTGAAGCTTTCTTT.

The rearrangement uses TRBV4-3 and TRBJ2-2; 13 bases fit TRBD2. The trim removed 4 bases at V and 7 bases at J, leaving 9 bases unmatched. Per the germline V gene, CDR1 is LGHNA and CDR2 is YSLEER. The CDR3 covers 17 residues. CDR3 sequence: CASSRQLAGGPVGELFF. Here the CDR3 DNA reads TGCGCCAGCAGCCGCCAACTAGCGGGGGGGCCCGTCGGGGAGCTGTTTTTT.

By proportion, this clone is medium-sized. This chain joins TRBV15 and TRBJ2-1; tentatively, D is TRBD1 (6 bases). CDR1 is LNHNV, CDR2 YYDKDF, per germline (reference sequence). The CDR3 extends over 14 amino acids. Trimming stripped 0 bases from V and 8 bases from J, with 11 bases between. The CDR3: CATSRETGKDEQFF. CDR3 sequence (DNA): TGTGCCACCAGCAGAGAAACAGGGAAGGATGAGCAGTTCTTC.

The chain has TRBV5-5 and TRBJ2-2; D is undetermined. Germline V gene sequence: CDR1 SGHKS, CDR2 YYEKEE (reference sequence). V shed 0 bases and J shed 2 bases, with 5 bases lying between them. CDR3 length: 14 amino acids. The CDR3 here is CASSLAVNTGELFF. For the CDR3, the DNA is TGTGCCAGCAGCTTGGCAGTTAACACCGGGGAGCTGTTTTTT.

This clone has only one observation. The chain recombines TRBV28 with TRBJ1-1, with a tentative D call TRBD1 (5 bases). The CDR3 sequence is 12 residues long. The germline CDR1 and CDR2 sequences are MDHEN and SYDVKM. The V end was cut by 7 bases, the J end by 4 bases, with 10 bases between. The CDR3 loop reads CASTLGGTEAFF. In DNA, the CDR3 is TGTGCCAGCACACTGGGGGGCACTGAAGCTTTCTTT.

This chain joins TRBV7-9 and TRBJ2-5, with 8 bases aligning to TRBD2. Germline V lookup: CDR1 SEHNR, CDR2 FQNEAQ (reference sequence). With V trimmed by 8 bases and J by 2 bases, 1 base remained unmatched. There are 12 residues in the CDR3. The CDR3 spells CASGTSQETQYF. The DNA for the CDR3 is TGTGCCAGCGGGACTAGTCAAGAGACCCAGTACTTC.

This clone was observed many times. The J gene is TRBJ2-2, the V gene TRBV7-2; D may be TRBD2 (6 bases). The CDR3 has 16 residues. Per the germline V gene, CDR1 is SGHTA and CDR2 is FQGNSA. V was pared by 2 bases and J by 2 bases, with 12 bases between. CDR3 DNA sequence: TGTGCCAGCAGCTTATTGGCAGGGACTAACACCGGGGAGCTGTTTTTT. Translating gives CASSLLAGTNTGELFF. Using reference TRBV7-2 and TRBJ2-2 for the parts outside the CDR3, the full variable domain is GAGVSQSPSNKVTEKGKDVELRCDPISGHTALYWYRQSLGQGLEFLIYFQGNSAPDKSGLPSDRFSAERTGGSVSTLTIQRTQQEDSAVYLCASSLLAGTNTGELFFGEGSRLTVL.

The V call is TRBV4-3, the J call TRBJ1-6, with D unresolved. Germline V gene lookup returns CDR1 LGHNA and CDR2 YSLEER. Trimming stripped 0 bases from V and 9 bases from J, with 6 bases between. This CDR3 contains 13 residues. The CDR3 here is CASSQEPGSPLHF. The DNA of the CDR3 is TGCGCCAGCAGCCAAGAGCCAGGTTCACCCCTCCACTTT.

The rearrangement uses TRBV5-5 and TRBJ1-6; 8 bases are a match to TRBD1. The CDR3 contains 16 residues. Trimming removed 0 bases from V and 7 bases from J; junction bases left unmatched: 6. Germline V CDR1 and CDR2: SGHKS, YYEKEE (reference sequence). The CDR3 nucleotides read TGTGCCAGCAGCTTGGCTCAGGGGGCTCGGAATTCACCCCTCCACTTT. Residues: CASSLAQGARNSPLHF. The entire variable domain, with the rest obtained from reference TRBV5-5 and TRBJ1-6, is as follows: DAGVTQSPTHLIKTRGQQVTLRCSPISGHKSVSWYQQVLGQGPQFIFQYYEKEERGRGNFPDRFSARQFPNYSSELNVNALLLGDSALYLCASSLAQGARNSPLHFGNGTRLTVT.

V gene TRBV7-2 combines with J gene TRBJ1-2; D remains unclear. The CDR3 totals 12 residues. V gave up 1 base and J gave up 7 bases, with 7 bases separating them. From germline, CDR1 is SGHTA and CDR2 FQGNSA. This chain's CDR3 is CASSLEVSGYTF. As DNA, the CDR3 is TGTGCCAGCAGCTTAGAAGTGAGTGGCTACACCTTC. Based on the CDR3 plus reference TRBV7-2 and TRBJ1-2, the full variable domain is GAGVSQSPSNKVTEKGKDVELRCDPISGHTALYWYRQSLGQGLEFLIYFQGNSAPDKSGLPSDRFSAERTGGSVSTLTIQRTQQEDSAVYLCASSLEVSGYTFGSGTRLTVV.

The V and J genes are TRBV9 and TRBJ1-6; 9 bases fit TRBD1. With V trimmed by 0 bases and J by 0 bases, 7 bases remained unmatched. From germline, CDR1 is SGDLS and CDR2 YYNGEE. The CDR3 runs to 19 residues. Here the CDR3 DNA reads TGTGCCAGCAGCGTAGGAGGGACAGGGCTGAGCTCCTATAATTCACCCCTCCACTTT. Translated, it gives CASSVGGTGLSSYNSPLHF.